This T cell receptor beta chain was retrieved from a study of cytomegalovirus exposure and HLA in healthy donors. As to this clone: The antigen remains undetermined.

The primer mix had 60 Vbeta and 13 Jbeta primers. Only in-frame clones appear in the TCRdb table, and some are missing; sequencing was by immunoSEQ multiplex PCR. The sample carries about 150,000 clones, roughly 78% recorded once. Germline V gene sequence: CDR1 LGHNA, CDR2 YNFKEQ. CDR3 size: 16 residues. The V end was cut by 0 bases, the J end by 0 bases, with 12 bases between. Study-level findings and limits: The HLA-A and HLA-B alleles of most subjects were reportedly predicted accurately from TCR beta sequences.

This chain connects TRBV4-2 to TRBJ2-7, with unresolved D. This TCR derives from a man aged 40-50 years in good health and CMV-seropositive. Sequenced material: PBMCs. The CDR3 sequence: CASSQERSGSSYEQYF. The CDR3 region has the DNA TGTGCCAGCAGCCAAGAACGGTCGGGTAGCTCCTACGAGCAGTACTTC.